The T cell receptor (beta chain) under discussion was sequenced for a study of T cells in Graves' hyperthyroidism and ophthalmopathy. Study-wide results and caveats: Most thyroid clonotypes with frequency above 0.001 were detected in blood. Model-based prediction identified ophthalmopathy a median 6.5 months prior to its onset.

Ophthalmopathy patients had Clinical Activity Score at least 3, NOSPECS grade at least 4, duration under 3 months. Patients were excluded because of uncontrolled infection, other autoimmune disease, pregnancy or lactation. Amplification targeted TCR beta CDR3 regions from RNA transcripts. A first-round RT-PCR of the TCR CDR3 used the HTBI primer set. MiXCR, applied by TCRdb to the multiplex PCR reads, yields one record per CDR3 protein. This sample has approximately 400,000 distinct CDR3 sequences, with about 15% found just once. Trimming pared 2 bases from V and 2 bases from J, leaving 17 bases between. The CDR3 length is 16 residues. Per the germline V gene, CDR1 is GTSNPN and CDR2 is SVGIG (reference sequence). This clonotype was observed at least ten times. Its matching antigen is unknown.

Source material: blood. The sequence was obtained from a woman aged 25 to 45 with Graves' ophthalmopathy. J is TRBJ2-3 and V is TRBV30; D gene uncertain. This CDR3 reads CAWSPPTELLTDTQYF. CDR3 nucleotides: TGTGCCTGGAGTCCCCCAACGGAGCTACTCACAGATACGCAGTATTTT. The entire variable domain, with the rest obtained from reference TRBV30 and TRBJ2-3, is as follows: SQTIHQWPATLVQPVGSPLSLECTVEGTSNPNLYWYRQAAGRGLQLLFYSVGIGQISSEVPQNLSASRPQDRQFILSSKKLLLSDSGFYLCAWSPPTELLTDTQYFGPGTRLTVL.